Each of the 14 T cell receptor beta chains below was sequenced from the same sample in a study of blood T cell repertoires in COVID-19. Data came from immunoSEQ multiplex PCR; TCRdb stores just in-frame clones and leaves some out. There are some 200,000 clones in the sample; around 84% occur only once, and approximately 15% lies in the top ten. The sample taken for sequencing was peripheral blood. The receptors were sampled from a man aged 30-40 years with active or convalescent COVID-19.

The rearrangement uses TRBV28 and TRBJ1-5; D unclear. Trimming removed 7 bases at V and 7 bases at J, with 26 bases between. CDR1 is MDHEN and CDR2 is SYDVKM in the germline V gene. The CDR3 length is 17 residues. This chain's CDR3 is CASIETAITPSMQPQHF. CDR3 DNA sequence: TGTGCCAGCATTGAAACAGCAATAACCCCCAGCATGCAGCCCCAGCATTTT.

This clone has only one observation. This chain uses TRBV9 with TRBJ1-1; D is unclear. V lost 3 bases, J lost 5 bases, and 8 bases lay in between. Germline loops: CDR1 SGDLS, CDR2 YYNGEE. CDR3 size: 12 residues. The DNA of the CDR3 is TGTGCCAGCAGCGCGACGGGGACTGAAGCTTTCTTT. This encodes CASSATGTEAFF.

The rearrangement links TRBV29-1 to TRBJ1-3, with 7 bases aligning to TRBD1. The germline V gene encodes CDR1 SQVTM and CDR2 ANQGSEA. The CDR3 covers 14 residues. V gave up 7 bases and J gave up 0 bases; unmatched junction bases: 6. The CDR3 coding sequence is TGCAGCGGGGGGGACAGCCGCTCTGGAAACACCATATATTTT. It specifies CSGGDSRSGNTIYF.

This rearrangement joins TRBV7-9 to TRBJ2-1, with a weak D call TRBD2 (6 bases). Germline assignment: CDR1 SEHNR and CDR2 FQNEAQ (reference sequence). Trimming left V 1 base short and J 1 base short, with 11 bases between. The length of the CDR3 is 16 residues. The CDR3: CASSLVAGLSYNEQFF. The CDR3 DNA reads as TGTGCCAGCAGCTTAGTTGCGGGGCTTTCCTACAATGAGCAGTTCTTC.

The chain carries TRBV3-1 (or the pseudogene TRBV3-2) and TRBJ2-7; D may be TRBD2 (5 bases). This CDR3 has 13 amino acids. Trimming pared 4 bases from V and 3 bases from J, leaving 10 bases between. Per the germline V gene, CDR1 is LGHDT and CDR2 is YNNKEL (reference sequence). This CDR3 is CASSLYTSYEQYF. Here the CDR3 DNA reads TGTGCCAGCAGCCTGTACACTAGCTACGAGCAGTACTTC.

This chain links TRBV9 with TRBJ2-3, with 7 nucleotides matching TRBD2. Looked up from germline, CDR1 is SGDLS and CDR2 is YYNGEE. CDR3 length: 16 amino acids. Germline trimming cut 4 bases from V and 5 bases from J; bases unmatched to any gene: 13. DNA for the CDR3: TGTGCCAGCAGCCCATACGGGACTACGTTTGGAGATACGCAGTATTTT. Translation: CASSPYGTTFGDTQYF.

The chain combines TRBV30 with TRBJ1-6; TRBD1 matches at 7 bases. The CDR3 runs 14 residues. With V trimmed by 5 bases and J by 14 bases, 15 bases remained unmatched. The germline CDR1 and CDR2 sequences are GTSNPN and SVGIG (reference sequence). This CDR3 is CAWSGTDPPQALHF. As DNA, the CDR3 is TGTGCCTGGTCGGGGACAGACCCGCCTCAAGCCCTCCACTTT.

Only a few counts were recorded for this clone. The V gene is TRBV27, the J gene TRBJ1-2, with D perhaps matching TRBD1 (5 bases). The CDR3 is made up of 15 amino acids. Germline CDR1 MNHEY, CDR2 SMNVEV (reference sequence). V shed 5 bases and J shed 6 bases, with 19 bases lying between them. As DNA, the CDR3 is TGTGCCAGCAGTGTCACGAAAGGGGCTCCCCATGGCTACACCTTC. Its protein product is CASSVTKGAPHGYTF.

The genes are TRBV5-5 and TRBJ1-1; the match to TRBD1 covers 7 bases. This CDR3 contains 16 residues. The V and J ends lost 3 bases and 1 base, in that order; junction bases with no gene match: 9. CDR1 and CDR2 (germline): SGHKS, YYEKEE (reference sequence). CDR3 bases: TGTGCCAGCAGCTCACAGGGGCCGGCAACGAACACTGAAGCTTTCTTT. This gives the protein CASSSQGPATNTEAFF.

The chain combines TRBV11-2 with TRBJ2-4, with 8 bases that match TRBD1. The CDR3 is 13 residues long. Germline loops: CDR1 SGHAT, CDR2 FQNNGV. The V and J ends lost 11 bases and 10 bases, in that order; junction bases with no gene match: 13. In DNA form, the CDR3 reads TGTGCCGTAACAGGGGGAGAGGGGGGTATTCAGTACTTC. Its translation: CAVTGGEGGIQYF.

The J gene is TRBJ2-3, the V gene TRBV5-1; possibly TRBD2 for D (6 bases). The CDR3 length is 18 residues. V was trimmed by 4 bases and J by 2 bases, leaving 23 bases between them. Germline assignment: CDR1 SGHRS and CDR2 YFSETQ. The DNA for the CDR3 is TGCGCCAGCAGCCCACAACCCCTCCGCGGGGAGTACACAGATACGCAGTATTTT. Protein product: CASSPQPLRGEYTDTQYF.

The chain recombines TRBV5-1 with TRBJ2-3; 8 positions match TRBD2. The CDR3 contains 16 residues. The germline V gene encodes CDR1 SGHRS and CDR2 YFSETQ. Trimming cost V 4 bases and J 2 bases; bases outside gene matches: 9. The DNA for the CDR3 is TGCGCCAGCAGCCCACGGACTAGCTCCTACACAGATACGCAGTATTTT. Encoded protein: CASSPRTSSYTDTQYF. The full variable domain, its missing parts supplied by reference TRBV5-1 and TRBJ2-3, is KAGVTQTPRYLIKTRGQQVTLSCSPISGHRSVSWYQQTPGQGLQFLFEYFSETQRNKGNFPGRFSGRQFSNSRSEMNVSTLELGDSALYLCASSPRTSSYTDTQYFGPGTRLTVL.

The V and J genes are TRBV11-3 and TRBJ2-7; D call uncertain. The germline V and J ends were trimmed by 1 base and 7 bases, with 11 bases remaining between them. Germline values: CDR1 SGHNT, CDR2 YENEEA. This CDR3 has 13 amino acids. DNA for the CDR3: TGTGCCAGCAGCTTAGTGCCCCATACAGAGCAGTACGTC. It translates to CASSLVPHTEQYV.

The CDR3 sequence: CASSLMPRGGGYGYTF. Written as DNA, the CDR3 is TGTGCCAGCAGCTTAATGCCCCGGGGAGGGGGATATGGCTACACCTTC. The rearrangement joins TRBV7-2 to TRBJ1-2; weak D call: TRBD1 (6 bases). This CDR3 is built from 16 residues. Trimming took off 2 bases at V and 5 bases at J, with 18 bases between the two ends. Germline CDR1 and CDR2: SGHTA and FQGNSA.